What follows describes a single TCR beta chain. Libraries were prepared by immunoSEQ multiplex PCR; TCRdb keeps only in-frame clonotypes and omits some of them. Of over 300,000 clones in the sample, nearly 90% were seen once. The CDR3 totals 13 residues. Trimming took 0 bases from V and 4 from J, leaving 8 bases between them. Per germline, CDR1 SGHRS and CDR2 YFSETQ. The data belong to a study of blood T cell repertoires in COVID-19. Across the whole study: From the United States, Italy and Spain came samples of acute and convalescent COVID-19. Sources were T cells, B-cell-depleted T cells, or PBMCs; the material itself was cDNA or gDNA.

This TCR was sampled from a man younger than 35 with active or convalescent COVID-19. Sequences were obtained from peripheral blood. The V gene is TRBV5-1, the J gene TRBJ2-7; D might be TRBD1 (5 bases). The CDR3 DNA sequence: TGCGCCAGCAGCTTGGCAGGGAAATACGAGCAGTACTTC. Protein sequence: CASSLAGKYEQYF.